These 4 T cell receptor beta chains were sequenced from one sample in a study of shared clonotypes between healthy human individuals. The data were produced by immunoSEQ multiplex PCR, yet TCRdb's version contains in-frame clones alone and is incomplete. The repertoire holds more than 450,000 clones, with 79% as singletons. The sample was PBMCs. The receptors were sampled from a woman aged 40-49 years in good health. Some clones in this sample may be carry-over from other donors' samples.

The chain carries TRBV7-9 and TRBJ2-2, with D hard to call. Germline lookup yields CDR1 SEHNR and CDR2 FQNEAQ (reference sequence). The CDR3 spans 15 residues. The germline V and J ends were trimmed by 3 bases and 2 bases, with 10 bases remaining between them. The CDR3 DNA reads as TGTGCCAGCAGCTTTCCTGTGGAAAACACCGGGGAGCTGTTTTTT. Translation gives CASSFPVENTGELFF.

V is TRBV30 and J is TRBJ2-7; 7 positions agree with TRBD1. After removal of 1 base from V and 0 bases from J, the junction contained 6 bases not matched to a gene. Germline values: CDR1 GTSNPN, CDR2 SVGIG (reference sequence). This CDR3 region has 15 residues. CDR3 nucleotides: TGTGCCTGGAGTGCGCCTCGACAGGGCTCCTACGAGCAGTACTTC. It encodes CAWSAPRQGSYEQYF.

The chain recombines TRBV10-3 with TRBJ1-2; D is ambiguous. This CDR3 region has 13 residues. The germline V gene encodes CDR1 ENHRY and CDR2 SYGVKD. The V gene lost 3 bases and the J gene lost 6 bases, with 11 bases spanning the gap. The CDR3 region is CAISEESTNGYTF. CDR3 DNA sequence: TGTGCCATCAGTGAAGAGTCTACAAATGGCTACACCTTC.

V usage is TRBV7-2 and J usage is TRBJ1-4; D call uncertain. The V end was cut by 0 bases, the J end by 7 bases, with 12 bases between. Looked up from germline, CDR1 is SGHTA and CDR2 is FQGNSA. This CDR3 is built from 15 residues. The CDR3 DNA reads as TGTGCCAGCAGCTTAGCCCCTAGCATGGGTGAAAAACTGTTTTTT. Translation: CASSLAPSMGEKLFF. The complete variable domain, with remaining parts taken from reference TRBV7-2 and TRBJ1-4, reads GAGVSQSPSNKVTEKGKDVELRCDPISGHTALYWYRQSLGQGLEFLIYFQGNSAPDKSGLPSDRFSAERTGGSVSTLTIQRTQQEDSAVYLCASSLAPSMGEKLFFGSGTQLSVL.